This paragraph reports one TCR beta chain. The antigen is not known. Trimming took 5 bases from V and 4 from J, leaving 14 bases between them. This CDR3 is built from 14 residues. Per germline, CDR1 SNHLY and CDR2 FYNNEI. The data are from a study of vaccination effects on CD4 cells after COVID-19. The wider study: Antigen-specific CD4+ T cells were expanded (with viral peptide pools) by the ViraFEST assay ahead of sequencing.

Repertoires were generated with immunoSEQ multiplex PCR, while TCRdb's copy carries only in-frame clones and drops some. The sample lists 50,000 or so clones, nearly 75% occurring once. A roughly 11-day culture period preceded the isolation of CD4+ T cells. This person caught SARS-CoV-2 sometime from March to December 2020, and PCR testing confirmed the infection. Participants received two doses of either the BNT162b2 or mRNA-1273 vaccine. The chain couples TRBV2 to TRBJ2-5, with D possibly being TRBD1 or TRBD2 (6 bases each). The sequencing used CD4+ T cells from PBMCs cultured without peptide, collected after COVID-19 vaccination. The origin of this receptor is a human donor who had a prior SARS-CoV-2 infection. The chain's CDR3 is CASSQGRWVETQYF. The CDR3 DNA reads as TGTGCCAGCAGTCAGGGGAGGTGGGTAGAGACCCAGTACTTC.